This TCR beta chain comes out of a study of molecular identifiers for immune sequencing clone quantification (dated 2018 in TCRdb). Regarding the research as a whole: In a replicate experiment, RNA from about 20,000 or 100,000 naive CD8 T cells was split into five aliquots, four of which were sequenced. This methods study benchmarked molecular-identifier clustering-based TCR repertoire sequencing (MIDCIRS) and TCR RNA copy counting, using CD8 T cells to do so. Findings and caveats that apply to the study as a whole: In CMV-specific effector cells, clones with more than 20 RNA copies contained over 99% of molecules, whereas in naive cells such clones contained under 1% of molecules. Identical TCR molecules sharing a barcode could cause highly expanded clone sizes to be underestimated. Even against a background of 750,000 to 1,000,000 naive CD8 T cells, spiked-in Jurkat TCR RNA amounting to a single cell's worth was reported to be detectable. Around 2.9 recovered TCR RNA copies per cell were obtained by modeling, versus about ten by digital PCR, implying a capture efficiency of 25% to 30%. The naive libraries included spiked-in Jurkat TCR RNA (more than nine copies' worth), and this Jurkat TCR RNA is not part of the donor repertoire. When barcode sub-clustering was not used, chimeric consensus sequences inflated TCR diversity, with chimeras reaching as high as 47%.

This clonotype has a count of ten or more. No antigen is known for it. No qualities accompany the bases; no much larger clone lies one base away. Library preparation was by PCR. TCRdb lists the instrument as Illumina HiSeq 4000. Bulk TCR libraries were prepared as previously described, using TCR primers listed in Table S5. Purification of total RNA was performed with the Qiagen AllPrep DNA/RNA kit. Before any analysis, reads coming from multiple sequencing runs of the same library were combined into one pool. The authors' pipeline ran thus. Only reads with exact TCR constant sequence were kept, trimmed to 150 nt, and grouped by their 12-nt molecular barcodes. Reads inside each barcode group were sub-clustered using a 15% Levenshtein threshold, and a quality-weighted consensus sequence was constructed for each RNA molecule. Non-functional sequences were filtered out, along with any lower-count sequence sitting one edit away from another sequence. On the basis of fitting two negative binomial distributions, barcode sub-clusters with fewer than 20% of the maximum read count were discarded. The public reads were reprocessed in TCRdb via fastp at Q25 and MiXCR, keeping in-frame beta chains. Every distinct CDR3 protein forms one entry, paired with its most common genes and DNA. TCRdb, not the authors, supplied the V and J calls. The table for this sample lists 250,000 to 350,000 distinct CDR3 sequences; 20% to 25% of them were counted only once. The biggest ten clones account for 0.81% of the sample.

Libraries of naive CD8 T cells were built from approximately 20,000 to 1,000,000 sorted cells, with 10%, 30% or 50% of the purified RNA used. On a BD FACSAria II, naive CD8 T cells were FACS-sorted as CD8+CD4-CCR7+CD45RA+ and collected into RLT Plus buffer. Under 11 TCR copies' worth of Jurkat RNA were spiked into about 19,000-1,000,000 naive CD8 T cell samples to test detection sensitivity. Enrichment of CD8 T cells was performed with RosetteSep CD8+ T Cell Enrichment Cocktail and Ficoll-Paque, after which ACK red cell lysis was carried out. V is shortened by 3 bases, J by 5 bases, and the region joining them spans 5 bases. The CDR3 sequence holds 11 residues, the cysteine and phenylalanine included. Only the CDR3 portion is preserved as DNA: 33 bases, with reading frame beginning at the first base. From the germline V gene (reference sequence), CDR1 is LGHDT and CDR2 is YNNKEL.

Source material: naive CD8+ T cells from blood, with Jurkat cell RNA spiked in. The cell subset or site label corresponds to: FACS-sorted CD8+CD4-CCR7+CD45RA+ naive T cells. The sequence came from a human donor in good health. Some libraries in this study had Jurkat cell RNA spiked in. The chain employs TRBV3-1 and TRBJ2-7; no D gene is confidently identified. The CDR3 protein sequence reads: CASSHSHEQYF. The sequenced DNA is TGTGCCAGCAGCCATTCCCACGAGCAGTACTTC.